Below, one T cell receptor beta chain is given with its context. TCRdb's copy holds only in-frame clones and misses some; the assay was immunoSEQ multiplex PCR. The sample yields about 250,000 clones, approximately 83% seen once. The sample originates from a study of blood T cell repertoires in COVID-19. Trimming cost V 5 bases and J 11 bases, with 18 bases left between them. The CDR3 is 13 amino acids. This TCR was sampled from an older man with acute or convalescent COVID-19. Source material: peripheral blood. The V call is TRBV12-3 or TRBV12-4, the J call TRBJ1-1; D is uncertain. The CDR3 sequence is CASSQRGRERAFF. The DNA for the CDR3 is TGTGCCAGCAGTCAACGGGGTCGAGAAAGGGCTTTCTTT.